This T cell receptor (beta chain) was profiled in a study of control samples from healthy donors and cancer patients. This table comes from immunoSEQ multiplex PCR, and its TCRdb copy is limited to in-frame clones, with some not included. Here the sample spans fewer than 85,000 clones, over 75% being singletons. The source is a man aged 50 to 60 in good health. Sequencing input: blood.

The CDR3 sequence is CASSIDLQDGGYTF. In DNA form, the CDR3 reads TGTGCCAGTAGTATAGATCTACAGGACGGAGGCTACACCTTC. The chain is built from TRBV19 and TRBJ1-2; a weak D match, TRBD1 (5 bases). The V gene's germline CDR1 is LNHDA and CDR2 SQIVND (reference sequence). Deletions cut 0 bases from V and 8 bases from J, with 13 bases between. This CDR3 has 14 residues. Combining the CDR3 with reference TRBV19 and TRBJ1-2 gives the whole variable domain DGGITQSPKYLFRKEGQNVTLSCEQNLNHDAMYWYRQDPGQGLRLIYYSQIVNDFQKGDIAEGYSVSREKKESFPLTVTSAQKNPTAFYLCASSIDLQDGGYTFGSGTRLTVV.